The 26 T cell receptor beta chains in this list originate from one sample, sequenced in a study of technical replicates of blood from a few donors. Sequencing used immunoSEQ multiplex PCR; TCRdb keeps in-frame clones, though not all of them. The table includes fewer than 85,000 clones, 85% to 95% detected once. Input material: PBMCs. These receptors all come from a human donor in good health. Some clones in this sample may be carry-over from other donors' samples.

This chain uses TRBV18 with TRBJ2-7, with 8 bases aligning to TRBD2. CDR1 is KGHSH and CDR2 is LQKENI in the germline V gene. Germline trimming cut 3 bases from V and 7 bases from J; bases unmatched to any gene: 14. The CDR3 extends over 16 amino acids. Written as DNA, the CDR3 is TGTGCCAGCTCACCCCCCGCAGCGGGAGCCCGAGGGGAGCAGTACTTC. Translated, it gives CASSPPAAGARGEQYF.

The chain couples TRBV6-5 to TRBJ2-2; D is ambiguous. V was pared by 7 bases and J by 7 bases, with 13 bases between. The CDR3 extends over 13 amino acids. Germline-derived CDR1 and CDR2 are MNHEY and SVGAGI. For the CDR3, the DNA is TGTGCCAGCACCCAGAGGCGCGGCGGGGAGCTGTTTTTT. Amino acids: CASTQRRGGELFF.

The chain couples TRBV15 to TRBJ1-2; D is perhaps TRBD1 (6 bases). The ends were cut back, 0 bases at V and 1 base at J, with 12 bases in the middle. Germline V gene data show CDR1 as LNHNV and CDR2 as YYDKDF (reference sequence). The CDR3 is 16 residues long. DNA for the CDR3: TGTGCCACCAGCAGAGATCGTGGGGGCGGTAACTATGGCTACACCTTC. This codes for CATSRDRGGGNYGYTF.

The count of this clone is one. This chain links TRBV5-8 with TRBJ1-1; D gene unclear. The CDR3 is 12 amino acids. With 7 bases removed from V and 5 bases from J, the gap between germline ends came to 12 bases. Looked up from germline, CDR1 is SGHTS and CDR2 is YDEGEE. The CDR3 DNA sequence: TGTGCCAGCCGCGGCGTGAGAACTGAAGCTTTCTTT. It yields the protein CASRGVRTEAFF.

The chain combines TRBV6-4 with TRBJ2-3, with a weak D call TRBD2 (6 bases). With 4 bases removed from V and 6 bases from J, the gap between germline ends came to 14 bases. The V gene's germline CDR1 is MRHNA and CDR2 SNTAGT. The CDR3 has 14 amino acids. The chain's CDR3 is CASSATGGSDTQYF. The CDR3 DNA reads as TGTGCCAGCAGTGCGACCGGGGGTAGTGATACGCAGTATTTT.

This chain connects TRBV30 to TRBJ2-1; 11 bases are a match to TRBD2. Germline V gene lookup returns CDR1 GTSNPN and CDR2 SVGIG (reference sequence). The CDR3 contains 14 residues. Losses at the gene ends were 5 bases for V and 7 bases for J; bases not matched to a gene: 7. CDR3 in amino acids: CAWGGTSGSNEQFF. The CDR3 DNA follows: TGTGCCTGGGGGGGAACTAGCGGGAGTAATGAGCAGTTCTTC.

This chain connects TRBV4-1 to TRBJ2-5, with D perhaps TRBD2 (6 bases). Germline CDR1 is MGHRA and CDR2 is YSYEKL. V was shortened by 5 bases and J by 2 bases, with 9 bases between the two germline ends. The CDR3 contains 13 residues. CDR3 loop: CASSRLEQETQYF. The CDR3 region has the DNA TGCGCCAGCAGCAGACTAGAACAAGAGACCCAGTACTTC.

The chain recombines TRBV7-8 with TRBJ2-5, with D perhaps matching TRBD1 (6 bases). This CDR3 is built from 15 residues. CDR1 and CDR2 (germline): SGHVS, FQNEAQ. V lost 5 bases, J lost 2 bases, and 15 bases lay in between. CDR3 nucleotide sequence: TGTGCCAGCAGCCCCCGCCCGAGGGGGCAAGAGACCCAGTACTTC. Encoded protein: CASSPRPRGQETQYF.

V usage is TRBV4-2 and J usage is TRBJ2-1; 10 nucleotides agree with TRBD2. CDR3 length: 18 residues. Germline assignment: CDR1 LGHNA and CDR2 YNFKEQ. Trimming cost V 9 bases and J 2 bases; bases outside gene matches: 16. DNA of the CDR3: TGTGCCAGTAAGGCGGGTAGTAGCGGGGGGTCGACCTACAATGAGCAGTTCTTC. This sequence encodes CASKAGSSGGSTYNEQFF.

V usage is TRBV19 and J usage is TRBJ2-1; D is perhaps TRBD1 (5 bases). V was pared by 6 bases and J by 8 bases, with 8 bases between. Germline V gives CDR1 LNHDA, CDR2 SQIVND (reference sequence). This CDR3 spans 11 amino acids. The CDR3 here is CASSPGYEQFF. In nucleotides, the CDR3 is TGTGCCAGTAGCCCAGGGTATGAGCAGTTCTTC.

The chain employs TRBV19 and TRBJ1-2, with D maybe TRBD1 (6 bases). CDR3 length: 14 residues. Germline CDR1 and CDR2: LNHDA and SQIVND (reference sequence). Deletions cut 4 bases from V and 4 bases from J, with 13 bases between. DNA for the CDR3: TGTGCCAGTAGTAACGGGGGGGCGGCCTATGGCTACACCTTC. Its protein product is CASSNGGAAYGYTF.

V gene TRBV5-1 combines with J gene TRBJ2-5; 7 nucleotides agree with TRBD1. V lost 3 bases and J lost 5; bases outside the gene matches: 7. This CDR3 spans 14 amino acids. CDR1 and CDR2 from the germline V gene are SGHRS and YFSETQ. The DNA of the CDR3 is TGCGCCAGCAGCTCGGCAGGGGGTTATGAGACCCAGTACTTC. Encoded protein: CASSSAGGYETQYF.

This clone has only one observation. The chain is built from TRBV12-5 and TRBJ2-7; D is undetermined. Germline CDR1 LGHNT, CDR2 FRNRAP. Deletions cut 3 bases from V and 2 bases from J, with 8 bases between. The CDR3 covers 13 residues. The CDR3 DNA reads as TGTGCTAGTGGTTTACAACCTGCCTACGAGCAGTACTTC. Protein sequence: CASGLQPAYEQYF.

The chain employs TRBV7-9 and TRBJ1-1; weak D call: TRBD1 (5 bases). Germline V lookup: CDR1 SEHNR, CDR2 FQNEAQ (reference sequence). Trimming pared 1 base from V and 10 bases from J, leaving 10 bases between. This CDR3 spans 12 amino acids. The CDR3 sequence: CASSLDGGSAFF. The CDR3 region has the DNA TGTGCCAGCAGCTTAGACGGGGGGTCAGCTTTCTTT.

V usage is TRBV9 and J usage is TRBJ1-2; 9 bases agree with TRBD1. CDR1 SGDLS and CDR2 YYNGEE come from the germline V gene. Trimming cost V 4 bases and J 5 bases; bases outside gene matches: 6. There are 14 residues in the CDR3. The CDR3 DNA follows: TGTGCCAGCAGCACCACAGGGGGCGGTTATGGCTACACCTTC. Protein sequence: CASSTTGGGYGYTF.

The chain carries TRBV7-2 and TRBJ1-5; D gene uncertain. Trimming took 0 bases from V and 5 from J, leaving 8 bases between them. The CDR3 runs 14 residues. Germline CDR1 and CDR2: SGHTA and FQGNSA. The CDR3 nucleotides are TGTGCCAGCAGCTTAGCTTTGCGGGATCAGCCCCAGCATTTT. Encoded protein: CASSLALRDQPQHF.

V usage is TRBV30 and J usage is TRBJ1-6; 10 bases are a match to TRBD1. This CDR3 spans 19 amino acids. CDR1 is GTSNPN, CDR2 SVGIG, per germline (reference sequence). V lost 2 bases to trimming and J lost 1 base; unmatched junction nucleotides: 11. CDR3 coding DNA: TGTGCCTGGAGTCATCTTACCTGGACAGGGGGATCCTATAATTCACCCCTCCACTTT. It yields the protein CAWSHLTWTGGSYNSPLHF. Full variable domain (outside the CDR3, taken from reference TRBV30 and TRBJ1-6): SQTIHQWPATLVQPVGSPLSLECTVEGTSNPNLYWYRQAAGRGLQLLFYSVGIGQISSEVPQNLSASRPQDRQFILSSKKLLLSDSGFYLCAWSHLTWTGGSYNSPLHFGNGTRLTVT.

This clone was seen once. This chain joins TRBV19 and TRBJ2-3; no definite D call. The CDR3 has 16 residues. Looked up from germline, CDR1 is LNHDA and CDR2 is SQIVND (reference sequence). The V end lost 3 bases, the J end lost 0 bases, and 13 bases lay between the germline ends. The CDR3 protein is CASSIGVRPSTDTQYF. The CDR3 DNA follows: TGTGCCAGTAGTATTGGCGTCAGGCCTAGCACAGATACGCAGTATTTT.

CDR3 in amino acids: CASIADPGTQYF. The CDR3 bases are TGTGCCAGCATCGCCGACCCGGGGACCCAGTACTTC. V gene TRBV2 combines with J gene TRBJ2-5; D ambiguous. V was pared by 7 bases and J by 7 bases, with 13 bases between. The CDR3 sequence is 12 residues long. The V gene's germline CDR1 is SNHLY and CDR2 FYNNEI.

The chain joins TRBV19 to TRBJ1-1, with a tentative D call TRBD1 (6 bases). Germline V gene lookup returns CDR1 LNHDA and CDR2 SQIVND (reference sequence). The V and J ends lost 5 bases and 4 bases respectively, with 11 bases between them. The CDR3 loop spans 13 amino acids. The CDR3 loop is CASSHQGFTEAFF. CDR3 nucleotide sequence: TGTGCCAGTAGTCACCAGGGGTTCACTGAAGCTTTCTTT.

The gene calls are TRBV29-1 and TRBJ2-7, with a weak D call TRBD2 (6 bases). Germline assignment: CDR1 SQVTM and CDR2 ANQGSEA. The CDR3 has 13 residues. The V and J ends lost 4 bases and 1 base respectively, with 11 bases between them. DNA for the CDR3: TGCAGCGTTGGGCTAGCGCTTTCCTACGAGCAGTACTTC. This sequence encodes CSVGLALSYEQYF.

The chain uses TRBV20-1 and TRBJ1-2, with D possibly being TRBD1 (6 bases). The CDR3 is 11 residues long. Germline assignment: CDR1 DFQATT and CDR2 SNEGSKA (reference sequence). The germline V and J ends were trimmed by 6 bases and 5 bases, with 10 bases remaining between them. The CDR3 spells CSAHQGYGYTF. The CDR3 bases are TGCAGTGCCCACCAGGGGTATGGCTACACCTTC.

The chain uses TRBV7-2 and TRBJ1-2, with 8 bases matching TRBD1. Losses at the gene ends were 5 bases for V and 3 bases for J; bases not matched to a gene: 5. This CDR3 comprises 14 residues. CDR1 and CDR2 from the germline V gene are SGHTA and FQGNSA. In DNA, the CDR3 is TGTGCCAGCAGCACAGGACAGGGCTACTATGGCTACACCTTC. Protein product: CASSTGQGYYGYTF.

The gene calls are TRBV4-3 and TRBJ2-1; 10 nucleotides line up with TRBD1. Trimming cost V 4 bases and J 8 bases; bases outside gene matches: 11. Germline-derived CDR1 and CDR2 are LGHNA and YSLEER. The CDR3 contains 16 residues. In DNA, the CDR3 is TGCGCCAGCAGCCCAACCCGGGACAGGGGTAGCCATGAGCAGTTCTTC. Translated, it gives CASSPTRDRGSHEQFF.

The V call is TRBV6-5, the J call TRBJ2-7; no definite D call. The CDR3 consists of 13 residues. The germline V and J ends were trimmed by 7 bases and 2 bases, with 12 bases remaining between them. Germline assignment: CDR1 MNHEY and CDR2 SVGAGI. CDR3 in amino acids: CASIQTAPYEQYF. The CDR3 region has the DNA TGTGCCAGCATCCAGACTGCCCCCTACGAGCAGTACTTC.

This chain uses TRBV29-1 with TRBJ2-1; a weak D match, TRBD1 (5 bases). Trimming shortened V by 2 bases and J by 6 bases, and 11 bases separated the two germline ends. Per germline, CDR1 SQVTM and CDR2 ANQGSEA. CDR3 length equals 13 residues. Here the CDR3 reads CSVELQGPNEQFF. The DNA for the CDR3 is TGCAGCGTTGAACTTCAGGGTCCCAATGAGCAGTTCTTC.